A selection of T cell receptor beta chains follows, all from one sample in a study of blood T cell repertoires in COVID-19. The protocol was immunoSEQ multiplex PCR, while the TCRdb copy is restricted to in-frame clones and leaves out a portion. Among approximately 50,000 clones, less than 90% were seen once, and the ten largest hold about 10%. Material: peripheral blood. The source of these receptors is a human donor in a cohort sampled during active COVID-19. The CDR3 runs from the conserved cysteine through the conserved F or W. D genes are given only for firm matches. Clone size, where shown, is once, few, many, or a class for clones that have expanded.

d_gene: TRBD2; j_gene: TRBJ2-5; abundance: NA; v_gene: TRBV18; CDR3aa: CASSLGLAGGGETQYF; CDR3nt: TGTGCCAGCTCACTGGGACTAGCGGGAGGAGGTGAGACCCAGTACTTC
d_gene: NA; j_gene: TRBJ2-5; abundance: NA; v_gene: TRBV6-1; CDR3aa: CASSDGPGYQETQYF; CDR3nt: TGTGCCAGCAGTGACGGTCCGGGGTACCAAGAGACCCAGTACTTC
d_gene: TRBD2; j_gene: TRBJ2-1; abundance: NA; v_gene: TRBV27; CDR3aa: CASSRAKLAGGNEQFF; CDR3nt: TGTGCCAGCAGCCGCGCCAAACTAGCGGGGGGTAATGAGCAGTTCTTC
d_gene: NA; j_gene: TRBJ2-7; abundance: NA; v_gene: TRBV6-4; CDR3aa: CASSDSGGYEQYF; CDR3nt: TGTGCCAGCAGTGACTCCGGGGGTTACGAGCAGTACTTC
d_gene: NA; j_gene: TRBJ1-2; abundance: NA; v_gene: TRBV5-8; CDR3aa: CASSPHRDHGYTF; CDR3nt: TGTGCCAGCAGCCCGCACAGGGACCATGGCTACACCTTC
d_gene: TRBD2; j_gene: TRBJ2-1; abundance: NA; v_gene: TRBV7-2; CDR3aa: CASSPSVLAGGEQFF; CDR3nt: TGTGCCAGCAGCCCATCCGTGCTAGCGGGTGGGGAGCAGTTCTTC
d_gene: TRBD1; j_gene: TRBJ2-1; abundance: NA; v_gene: TRBV5-1; CDR3aa: CASSTGTGAVEQFF; CDR3nt: TGCGCCAGCAGCACTGGGACAGGGGCTGTTGAGCAGTTCTTC
d_gene: TRBD2; j_gene: TRBJ2-1; abundance: NA; v_gene: TRBV7-9; CDR3aa: CASSLKARLAGGRNEQFF; CDR3nt: TGTGCCAGCAGCTTAAAAGCCCGACTGGCGGGAGGGCGCAATGAGCAGTTCTTC
d_gene: TRBD2; j_gene: TRBJ2-1; abundance: NA; v_gene: TRBV11-3; CDR3aa: CASSSPGLAGTEQFF; CDR3nt: TGTGCCAGCAGCTCTCCGGGACTAGCGGGAACTGAGCAGTTCTTC
d_gene: NA; j_gene: TRBJ2-7; abundance: NA; v_gene: TRBV19; CDR3aa: CASSPDGGGTYEQYF; CDR3nt: TGTGCCAGTAGCCCCGATGGCGGAGGGACCTACGAGCAGTACTTC
d_gene: NA; j_gene: TRBJ1-2; abundance: NA; v_gene: TRBV16; CDR3aa: CASSQWATEDGYTF; CDR3nt: TGTGCCAGCAGCCAATGGGCGACGGAGGATGGCTACACCTTC
d_gene: TRBD1; j_gene: TRBJ2-1; abundance: NA; v_gene: TRBV6-1; CDR3aa: CASSYTGGSYEQFF; CDR3nt: TGTGCCAGCAGTTATACAGGGGGAAGCTATGAGCAGTTCTTC
d_gene: TRBD1; j_gene: TRBJ2-7; abundance: NA; v_gene: TRBV9; CDR3aa: CASSGSGTDPDYEQYF; CDR3nt: TGTGCCAGCAGCGGGTCCGGGACAGATCCTGACTACGAGCAGTACTTC
d_gene: TRBD1; j_gene: TRBJ2-6; abundance: NA; v_gene: TRBV30; CDR3aa: CAWSVGQSLFISGANVLTF; CDR3nt: TGTGCCTGGAGTGTGGGACAGAGTCTCTTTATCTCTGGGGCCAACGTCCTGACTTTC
d_gene: NA; j_gene: TRBJ2-1; abundance: few; v_gene: TRBV11-1; CDR3aa: CASSFPTSTNEQFF; CDR3nt: TGTGCCAGCAGCTTCCCAACTAGTACCAATGAGCAGTTCTTC
d_gene: NA; j_gene: TRBJ1-1; abundance: NA; v_gene: TRBV9; CDR3aa: CASSVDGREGTGAFF; CDR3nt: TGTGCCAGCAGCGTAGATGGGAGGGAGGGAACAGGAGCTTTCTTT
d_gene: TRBD2; j_gene: TRBJ2-7; abundance: NA; v_gene: TRBV28; CDR3aa: CASSLGLAGTYEQYF; CDR3nt: TGTGCCAGCAGTTTAGGTCTAGCGGGAACCTACGAGCAGTACTTC
d_gene: TRBD1; j_gene: TRBJ2-7; abundance: NA; v_gene: TRBV4-2; CDR3aa: CASSQVRDRAYEQYF; CDR3nt: TGTGCCAGCAGCCAAGTTAGGGACAGGGCCTACGAGCAGTACTTC
d_gene: TRBD2; j_gene: TRBJ2-1; abundance: NA; v_gene: TRBV29-1; CDR3aa: CSVGTSAYNEQFF; CDR3nt: TGCAGCGTTGGGACTAGCGCTTACAATGAGCAGTTCTTC
d_gene: NA; j_gene: TRBJ2-7; abundance: NA; v_gene: TRBV4-1; CDR3aa: CASSQGQEPYEQYF; CDR3nt: TGCGCCAGCAGCCAAGGGCAGGAACCCTACGAGCAGTACTTC
d_gene: NA; j_gene: TRBJ2-5; abundance: NA; v_gene: TRBV29-1; CDR3aa: CSGKEAQETQYF; CDR3nt: TGCAGCGGAAAAGAGGCCCAAGAGACCCAGTACTTC
d_gene: TRBD1; j_gene: TRBJ2-2; abundance: NA; v_gene: TRBV5-1; CDR3aa: CASEPGQGLPGELFF; CDR3nt: TGCGCCAGTGAACCGGGACAGGGACTGCCCGGGGAGCTGTTTTTT
d_gene: NA; j_gene: TRBJ1-4; abundance: NA; v_gene: TRBV5-1; CDR3aa: CASSVEGWGEKLFF; CDR3nt: TGCGCCAGCAGCGTGGAGGGGTGGGGTGAAAAACTGTTTTTT
d_gene: NA; j_gene: TRBJ1-3; abundance: once; v_gene: TRBV28; CDR3aa: CASSLTQGGNTIYF; CDR3nt: TGTGCCAGCAGTTTAACCCAGGGGGGAAACACCATATATTTT
d_gene: TRBD1; j_gene: TRBJ2-1; abundance: NA; v_gene: TRBV28; CDR3aa: CASSLSRARGPYNEQFF; CDR3nt: TGTGCCAGCAGTTTATCCCGGGCCAGGGGGCCGTACAATGAGCAGTTCTTC
d_gene: NA; j_gene: TRBJ2-1; abundance: once; v_gene: TRBV6-5; CDR3aa: CATEIQGLAANEQFF; CDR3nt: TGTGCCACCGAAATTCAGGGGCTAGCGGCAAATGAGCAGTTCTTC
d_gene: NA; j_gene: TRBJ2-2; abundance: NA; v_gene: TRBV4-3; CDR3aa: CASSQDFASRGTGELFF; CDR3nt: TGCGCCAGCAGCCAAGATTTCGCCAGCAGGGGCACCGGGGAGCTGTTTTTT
d_gene: TRBD1; j_gene: TRBJ1-1; abundance: NA; v_gene: TRBV30; CDR3aa: CAWTKPGQGGTEAFF; CDR3nt: TGTGCCTGGACCAAACCGGGACAGGGTGGGACTGAAGCTTTCTTT
d_gene: NA; j_gene: TRBJ1-1; abundance: NA; v_gene: TRBV6-4; CDR3aa: CASSGGTGTEAFF; CDR3nt: TGTGCCAGCAGTGGGGGGACTGGCACTGAAGCTTTCTTT
d_gene: TRBD1; j_gene: TRBJ1-2; abundance: NA; v_gene: TRBV6-5; CDR3aa: CASSYLDRGNGYTF; CDR3nt: TGTGCCAGCAGTTACCTCGACAGGGGCAATGGCTACACCTTC
d_gene: NA; j_gene: TRBJ2-4; abundance: NA; v_gene: TRBV20-1; CDR3aa: CSASSLVDNIQYF; CDR3nt: TGCAGTGCTAGTTCCCTAGTAGATAACATTCAGTACTTC
d_gene: NA; j_gene: TRBJ2-5; abundance: NA; v_gene: TRBV6-5; CDR3aa: CASSRAGFQETQYF; CDR3nt: TGTGCCAGCAGTCGAGCCGGTTTCCAAGAGACCCAGTACTTC
d_gene: NA; j_gene: TRBJ1-6; abundance: once; v_gene: TRBV7-9; CDR3aa: CDHPQGNNSPLHF; CDR3nt: TGTGACCACCCACAGGGTAATAATTCACCCCTCCACTTT
d_gene: TRBD1; j_gene: TRBJ1-1; abundance: NA; v_gene: TRBV6-5; CDR3aa: CASTRQGPNTEAFF; CDR3nt: TGTGCCAGCACCCGACAGGGGCCGAACACTGAAGCTTTCTTT
d_gene: TRBD1; j_gene: TRBJ1-2; abundance: NA; v_gene: TRBV28; CDR3aa: CASSIQGAKGYTF; CDR3nt: TGTGCCAGCAGTATTCAGGGGGCTAAGGGCTACACCTTC
d_gene: NA; j_gene: TRBJ2-2; abundance: NA; v_gene: TRBV7-9; CDR3aa: CASVAWQGGTGELFF; CDR3nt: TGTGCCAGCGTCGCTTGGCAGGGCGGTACCGGGGAGCTGTTTTTT
d_gene: NA; j_gene: TRBJ1-1; abundance: NA; v_gene: TRBV10-3; CDR3aa: CAISPTGPFEAEAFF; CDR3nt: TGTGCCATCAGCCCCACAGGCCCCTTCGAGGCTGAAGCTTTCTTT
d_gene: NA; j_gene: TRBJ2-1; abundance: NA; v_gene: TRBV28; CDR3aa: CASGSIYNEQFF; CDR3nt: TGTGCCAGTGGGAGCATCTACAATGAGCAGTTCTTC
d_gene: NA; j_gene: TRBJ2-1; abundance: NA; v_gene: TRBV10-3; CDR3aa: CAIRLEHLDEQFF; CDR3nt: TGTGCCATACGACTAGAACACCTCGATGAGCAGTTCTTC
d_gene: TRBD1; j_gene: TRBJ2-7; abundance: few; v_gene: TRBV28; CDR3aa: CARGTGGGEQYF; CDR3nt: TGTGCCCGAGGGACAGGAGGTGGCGAGCAGTACTTC
d_gene: NA; j_gene: TRBJ2-5; abundance: NA; v_gene: TRBV3-1/TRBV3-2; CDR3aa: CASSLGGTFQETQYF; CDR3nt: TGTGCCAGCAGCCTTGGCGGGACTTTCCAAGAGACCCAGTACTTC
d_gene: TRBD2; j_gene: TRBJ2-1; abundance: NA; v_gene: TRBV18; CDR3aa: CASSRGGGPEQFF; CDR3nt: TGTGCCAGCTCACGCGGGGGGGGGCCTGAGCAGTTCTTC
d_gene: NA; j_gene: TRBJ2-7; abundance: NA; v_gene: TRBV7-2; CDR3aa: CASSLAASYEQYF; CDR3nt: TGTGCCAGCAGCTTAGCGGCTAGCTACGAGCAGTACTTC
d_gene: NA; j_gene: TRBJ1-4; abundance: NA; v_gene: TRBV5-8; CDR3aa: CASSLLGQNEKLFF; CDR3nt: TGTGCCAGCAGCTTGCTTGGTCAGAATGAAAAACTGTTTTTT
d_gene: TRBD2; j_gene: TRBJ2-3; abundance: NA; v_gene: TRBV5-1; CDR3aa: CASSRLAGGLDTQYF; CDR3nt: TGCGCCAGCAGCAGACTAGCGGGAGGTTTAGATACGCAGTATTTT